Included here is one T cell receptor beta chain sequence, with context. Staff drew an approximately 2.5 ml blood sample from each donor. The data belong to a study of monozygotic twins with inflammatory bowel disease. Input per TCR library consisted of approximately 4,000 ng of total RNA. TCRdb reprocessed the 5' RACE reads and keeps a single row for each CDR3 protein, giving no DNA. Its listing shows about 300,000 distinct CDR3 sequences. CDR3 length: 13 residues. Germline V gives CDR1 SGHTA, CDR2 FQGNSA. This receptor was obtained from a human donor with ulcerative colitis or Crohn's disease, or a healthy co-twin of an affected twin (not recorded which). The V gene is TRBV7-2, the J gene TRBJ2-4; no DNA is available, so the TRBD1 call from TCRdb remains unchecked. Sequences were obtained from blood. This CDR3 is CASSIAGKNIQYF.